This entry features one T cell receptor beta chain sequence. The target antigen is unknown. These data are taken from a study of T cells in Graves' hyperthyroidism and ophthalmopathy. Amplified regions were TCR beta CDR3 sequences from RNA transcripts. The HTBI primer set was used in a first-round RT-PCR of the TCR CDR3. From the multiplex PCR reads, TCRdb called clonotypes with MiXCR, one entry per CDR3 protein. The data contain roughly 570,000 distinct CDR3 sequences, about half of them singletons. V lost 6 bases and J lost 0; bases outside the gene matches: 11. The CDR3 covers 16 residues. Germline CDR1 is MNHEY and CDR2 is SVGEGT. A lack of ophthalmopathy progression within 18 months defined stable Graves' hyperthyroidism. Patients aged 18 to 65 with hyperthyroidism were newly diagnosed, with duration under 2 months. Investigators excluded patients with uncontrolled infection, other autoimmune disease, pregnancy or lactation.

Notes on the study in general: Ophthalmopathy and stable hyperthyroidism were told apart by a 13 V-J model.

This rearrangement joins TRBV6-2 or TRBV6-3 to TRBJ2-7, with 7 bases fitting TRBD1. The TCR comes from a woman under 30 with Graves' hyperthyroidism. The sample consisted of peripheral blood or thyroid tissue (not recorded which). In DNA, the CDR3 is TGTGCCAGCAGACGACAGGGTCCTGTGAGCTCCTACGAGCAGTACTTC. Its translation is CASRRQGPVSSYEQYF.